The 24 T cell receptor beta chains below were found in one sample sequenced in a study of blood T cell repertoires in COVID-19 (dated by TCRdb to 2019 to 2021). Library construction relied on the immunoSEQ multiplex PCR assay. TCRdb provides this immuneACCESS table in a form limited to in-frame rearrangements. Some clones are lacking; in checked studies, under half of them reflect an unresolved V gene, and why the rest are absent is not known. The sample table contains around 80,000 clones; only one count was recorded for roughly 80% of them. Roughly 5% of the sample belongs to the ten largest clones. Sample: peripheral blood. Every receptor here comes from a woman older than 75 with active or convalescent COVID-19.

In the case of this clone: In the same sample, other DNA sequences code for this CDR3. CDR3 DNA sequence: TGTGCCAGCTCACCACAGGGGGCAGGAAACACCATATATTTT. It codes for CASSPQGAGNTIYF. The gene calls are TRBV18 and TRBJ1-3; TRBD1 aligns across 7 bases. The CDR3 extends over 14 amino acids. The V and J ends lost 1 base and 4 bases, in that order; junction bases with no gene match: 1. The germline CDR1 and CDR2 sequences are KGHSH and LQKENI.

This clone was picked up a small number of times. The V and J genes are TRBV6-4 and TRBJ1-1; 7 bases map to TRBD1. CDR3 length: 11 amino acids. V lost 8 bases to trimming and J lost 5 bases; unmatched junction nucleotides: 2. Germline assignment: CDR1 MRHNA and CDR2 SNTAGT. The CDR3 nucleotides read TGTGCCAGCCGACAGGGAACTGAAGCTTTCTTT. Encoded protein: CASRQGTEAFF.

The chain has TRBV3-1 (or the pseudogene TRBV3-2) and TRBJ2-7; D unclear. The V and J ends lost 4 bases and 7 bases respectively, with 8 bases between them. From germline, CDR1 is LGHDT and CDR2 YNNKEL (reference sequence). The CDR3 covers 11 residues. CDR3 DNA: TGTGCCAGCAGCCGCGAGAGGGAGCAGTACTTC. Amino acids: CASSREREQYF.

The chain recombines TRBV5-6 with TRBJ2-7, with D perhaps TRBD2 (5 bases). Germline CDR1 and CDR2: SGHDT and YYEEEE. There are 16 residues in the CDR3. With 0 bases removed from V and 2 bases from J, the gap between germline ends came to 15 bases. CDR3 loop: CASSLAVPSGTYEQYF. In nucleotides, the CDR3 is TGTGCCAGCAGCTTGGCCGTACCGTCCGGGACCTACGAGCAGTACTTC.

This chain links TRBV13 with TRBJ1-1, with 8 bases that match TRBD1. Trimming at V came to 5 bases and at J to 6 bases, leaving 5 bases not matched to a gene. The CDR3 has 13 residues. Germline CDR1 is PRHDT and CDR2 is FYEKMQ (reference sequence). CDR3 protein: CASSLDRGPEAFF. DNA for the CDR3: TGTGCCAGCAGCCTAGACAGGGGCCCTGAAGCTTTCTTT.

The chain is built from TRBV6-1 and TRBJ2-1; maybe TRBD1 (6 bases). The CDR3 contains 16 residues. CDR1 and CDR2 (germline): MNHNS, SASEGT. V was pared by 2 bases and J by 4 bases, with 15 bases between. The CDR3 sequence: CASSELAGDLYNEQFF. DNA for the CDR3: TGTGCCAGCAGTGAATTGGCAGGGGACCTTTACAATGAGCAGTTCTTC.

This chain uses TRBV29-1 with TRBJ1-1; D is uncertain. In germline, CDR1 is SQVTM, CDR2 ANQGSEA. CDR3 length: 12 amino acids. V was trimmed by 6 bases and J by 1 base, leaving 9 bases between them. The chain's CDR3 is CSVTAGNTEAFF. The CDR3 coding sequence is TGCAGCGTGACGGCGGGGAACACTGAAGCTTTCTTT.

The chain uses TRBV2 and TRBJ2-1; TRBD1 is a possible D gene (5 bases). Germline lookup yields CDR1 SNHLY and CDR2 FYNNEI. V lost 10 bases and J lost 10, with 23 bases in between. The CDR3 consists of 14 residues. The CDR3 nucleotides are TGTGCCACCCAGTTGCAGGGTGTGGCAGGGGAGCAGTTCTTC. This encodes CATQLQGVAGEQFF.

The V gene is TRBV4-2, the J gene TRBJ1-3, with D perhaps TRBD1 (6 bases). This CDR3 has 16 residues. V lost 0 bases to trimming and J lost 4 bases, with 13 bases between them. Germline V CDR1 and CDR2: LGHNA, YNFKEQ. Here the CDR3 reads CASSQEPTGFGNTIYF. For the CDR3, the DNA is TGTGCCAGCAGCCAAGAGCCTACAGGGTTCGGAAACACCATATATTTT.

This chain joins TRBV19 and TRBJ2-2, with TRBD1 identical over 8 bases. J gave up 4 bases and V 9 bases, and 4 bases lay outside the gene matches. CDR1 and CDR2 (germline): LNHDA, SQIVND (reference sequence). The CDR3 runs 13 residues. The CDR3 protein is CASQTGGTGELFF. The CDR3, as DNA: TGTGCCAGCCAAACAGGGGGCACCGGGGAGCTGTTTTTT.

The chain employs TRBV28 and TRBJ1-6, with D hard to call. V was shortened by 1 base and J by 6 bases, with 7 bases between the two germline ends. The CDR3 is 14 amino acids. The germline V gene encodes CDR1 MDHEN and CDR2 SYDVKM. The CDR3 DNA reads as TGTGCCAGCAGTTTATCCCAGATTAATTCACCCCTCCACTTT. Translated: CASSLSQINSPLHF.

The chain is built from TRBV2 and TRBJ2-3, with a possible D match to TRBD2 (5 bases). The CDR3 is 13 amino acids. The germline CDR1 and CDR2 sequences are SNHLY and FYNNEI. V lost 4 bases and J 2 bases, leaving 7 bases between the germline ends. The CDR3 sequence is CASSGEITDTQYF. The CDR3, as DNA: TGTGCCAGCAGTGGGGAGATCACAGATACGCAGTATTTT.

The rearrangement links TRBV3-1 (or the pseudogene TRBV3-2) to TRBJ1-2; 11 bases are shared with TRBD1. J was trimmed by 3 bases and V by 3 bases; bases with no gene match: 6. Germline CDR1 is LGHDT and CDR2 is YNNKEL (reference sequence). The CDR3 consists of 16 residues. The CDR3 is CASSQSGQGEDYGYTF. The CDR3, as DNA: TGTGCCAGCAGCCAGTCGGGACAGGGGGAAGACTATGGCTACACCTTC.

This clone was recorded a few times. The CDR3: CASRLAGAYEQYF. The CDR3 DNA is TGTGCCAGCAGACTAGCGGGGGCTTACGAGCAGTACTTC. The rearrangement uses TRBV7-2 and TRBJ2-7; 11 bases map to TRBD2. Germline V gene sequence: CDR1 SGHTA, CDR2 FQGNSA. CDR3 size: 13 residues. The V gene end was trimmed by 6 bases and the J gene end by 4 bases; junction bases not matched to a gene: 2.

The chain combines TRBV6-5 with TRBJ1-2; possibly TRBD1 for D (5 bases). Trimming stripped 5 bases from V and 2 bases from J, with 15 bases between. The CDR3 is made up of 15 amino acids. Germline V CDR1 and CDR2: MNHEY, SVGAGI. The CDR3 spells CASSRHLAGNYGYTF. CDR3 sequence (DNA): TGTGCCAGCAGTCGCCACCTCGCAGGGAACTATGGCTACACCTTC.

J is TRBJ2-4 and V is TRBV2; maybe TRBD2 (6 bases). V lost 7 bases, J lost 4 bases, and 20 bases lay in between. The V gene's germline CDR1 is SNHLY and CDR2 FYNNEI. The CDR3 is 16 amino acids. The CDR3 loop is CASTGGPGREKNIQYF. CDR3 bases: TGTGCCAGCACCGGGGGACCGGGCCGGGAGAAAAACATTCAGTACTTC.

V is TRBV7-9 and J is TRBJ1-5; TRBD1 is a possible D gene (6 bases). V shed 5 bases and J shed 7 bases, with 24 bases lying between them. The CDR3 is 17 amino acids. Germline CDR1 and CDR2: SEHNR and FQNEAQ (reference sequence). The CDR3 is CASSQVGAQGFNQPQHF. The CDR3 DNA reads TGTGCCAGCAGCCAAGTAGGGGCACAGGGATTCAACCAGCCCCAGCATTTT. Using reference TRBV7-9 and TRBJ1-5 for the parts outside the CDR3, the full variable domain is DTGVSQNPRHKITKRGQNVTFRCDPISEHNRLYWYRQTLGQGPEFLTYFQNEAQLEKSRLLSDRFSAERPKGSFSTLEIQRTEQGDSAMYLCASSQVGAQGFNQPQHFGDGTRLSIL.

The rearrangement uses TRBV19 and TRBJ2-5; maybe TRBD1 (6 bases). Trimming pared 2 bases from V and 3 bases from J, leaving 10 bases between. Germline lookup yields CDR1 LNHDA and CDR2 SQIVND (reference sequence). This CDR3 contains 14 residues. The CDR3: CASSIRGNKETQYF. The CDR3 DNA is TGTGCCAGTAGTATAAGGGGGAATAAAGAGACCCAGTACTTC.

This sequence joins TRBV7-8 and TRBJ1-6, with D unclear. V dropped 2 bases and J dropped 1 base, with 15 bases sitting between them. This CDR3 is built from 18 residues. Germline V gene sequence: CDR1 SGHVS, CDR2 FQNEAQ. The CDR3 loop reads CASSLKLPSVSYNSPLHF. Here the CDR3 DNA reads TGTGCCAGCAGCTTAAAGCTGCCTTCCGTGTCCTATAATTCACCCCTCCACTTT.

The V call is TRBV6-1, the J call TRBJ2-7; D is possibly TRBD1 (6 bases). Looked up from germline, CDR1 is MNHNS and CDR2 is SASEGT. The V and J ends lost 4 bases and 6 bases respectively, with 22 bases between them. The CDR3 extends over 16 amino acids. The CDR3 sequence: CASSVNLFWDIGEQYF. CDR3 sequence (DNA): TGTGCCAGCAGTGTAAATCTCTTTTGGGACATTGGCGAGCAGTACTTC.

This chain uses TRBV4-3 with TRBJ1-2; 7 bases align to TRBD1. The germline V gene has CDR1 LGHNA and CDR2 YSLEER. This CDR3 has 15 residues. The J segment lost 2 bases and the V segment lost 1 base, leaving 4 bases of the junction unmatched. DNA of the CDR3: TGCGCCAGCAGCCAAGGGAGACAGGGCAACTATGGCTACACCTTC. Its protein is CASSQGRQGNYGYTF.

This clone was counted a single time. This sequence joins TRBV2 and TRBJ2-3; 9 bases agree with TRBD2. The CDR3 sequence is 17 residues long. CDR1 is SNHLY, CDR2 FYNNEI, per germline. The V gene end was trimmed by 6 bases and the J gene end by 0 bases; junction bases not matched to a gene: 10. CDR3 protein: CASSQTSGLFSTDTQYF. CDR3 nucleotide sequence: TGTGCCAGCAGCCAGACTAGCGGTCTTTTTAGCACAGATACGCAGTATTTT.

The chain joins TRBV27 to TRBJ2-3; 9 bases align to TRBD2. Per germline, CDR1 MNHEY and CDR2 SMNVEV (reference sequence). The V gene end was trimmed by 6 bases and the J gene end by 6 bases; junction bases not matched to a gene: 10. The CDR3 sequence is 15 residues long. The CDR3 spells CASSSIFSGSDTQYF. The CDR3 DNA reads TGTGCCAGCAGCTCGATATTTAGCGGGAGTGATACGCAGTATTTT.

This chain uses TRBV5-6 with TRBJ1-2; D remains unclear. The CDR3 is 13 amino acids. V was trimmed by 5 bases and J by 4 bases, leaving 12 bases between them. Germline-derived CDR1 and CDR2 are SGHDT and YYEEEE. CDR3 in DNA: TGTGCCAGCAGTAAGACTGGATTCTATGGCTACACCTTC. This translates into CASSKTGFYGYTF. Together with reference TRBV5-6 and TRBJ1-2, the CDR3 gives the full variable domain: DAGVTQSPTHLIKTRGQQVTLRCSPKSGHDTVSWYQQALGQGPQFIFQYYEEEERQRGNFPDRFSGHQFPNYSSELNVNALLLGDSALYLCASSKTGFYGYTFGSGTRLTVV.